Here is one T cell receptor beta chain with its context. Its antigen is unknown. No qualities accompany the bases; no much larger clone lies one base away. Donors formed part of the validation cohort, which comprised over a hundred subjects and was distinct from the first cohort of several hundred subjects. Library generation was performed with the immunoSEQ multiplex PCR assay. In the source study's methods: A statistical classification framework was developed to diagnose cytomegalovirus status using the catalog of TCR beta chain sequences. In TCRdb, the immuneACCESS table is reduced to in-frame sequences with V and J assigned. These tables do not hold every clone; where another copy was compared, an unresolved V gene accounts for under half, and the others remain unexplained. V and J calls and clone size are given by that table; D and trimming were obtained from the DNA. This sample lists about 240,000 clones; approximately 87% were detected once. The ten largest clones take up 2.5% to 3% of the sample.

These data come from a study of cytomegalovirus exposure and HLA in healthy donors (dated by TCRdb to about 2017). Context from the whole study: According to a later analysis, the approximately 120 validation repertoires were produced on the same platform as the approximately 610 repertoires of the first cohort. The study was designed to test whether signatures of past pathogen exposure could be identified by cataloging public T cell receptors. A separate validation cohort of over 95 different subjects was used in addition to the 666-subject first cohort. High-throughput TCR immunosequencing, statistical association of individual TCRs with disease status, and machine learning were combined to predict cytomegalovirus infection status. What the study reported, not specific to this receptor: A few of the identified cytomegalovirus-associated TCR beta chains were confirmed in vitro to be specific for cytomegalovirus antigens. The authors suggested that the approach could potentially be extended to other disease states and immunological phenotypes. Subsequent analysis determined that TCRs grouped into clusters in the first cohort also showed a tendency toward co-occurrence across the 120 or so validation repertoires, and approximately 94% of cluster scores exceeded 0. The classifier was reported to diagnose cytomegalovirus status with high specificity and sensitivity in both the original and validation cohorts. In the study, some 180 TCR beta chains were listed as associated with cytomegalovirus. All 120 or so repertoires were used to score co-occurrence in the validation cohort in a later analysis, because that analysis had no HLA typing for the cohort. Most TCR sequences were seen in very few donors, while some public TCRs were found in many individuals.

CDR1 and CDR2, looked up from the germline V gene, are MNHNS and SASEGT. Trimming takes 4 bases from V and 2 bases from J, and the germline ends sit 9 bases apart. Counted from cysteine to phenylalanine, this CDR3 has 13 amino acids. Just the 39-base CDR3 DNA is kept, in frame starting at base 1. This receptor was obtained from a man aged 18 to 30 in good health and CMV-seronegative. Sequenced: PBMCs. The chain is assembled from TRBV6-1 and TRBJ2-7; no D gene can be assigned with confidence. The CDR3 region reads CASSGRLAYEQYF. The DNA sequence follows: TGTGCCAGCAGTGGCAGACTGGCCTACGAGCAGTACTTC.